Below are 21 T cell receptor beta chains sequenced from a single sample in a study of blood T cell repertoires in COVID-19. Only in-frame clones appear in the TCRdb table, and some are missing; sequencing was by immunoSEQ multiplex PCR. The sample comprises 110,000 or so clones, around four fifths of which are singletons, and about 8.1% rests with the top ten. Sequencing was performed on peripheral blood. The receptors here all came from a woman aged 40-49 years with acute or convalescent COVID-19.

The rearrangement joins TRBV6-5 to TRBJ1-2; 8 positions agree with TRBD1. The CDR3 totals 15 residues. From germline, CDR1 is MNHEY and CDR2 SVGAGI. With V trimmed by 10 bases and J by 2 bases, 12 bases remained unmatched. The CDR3 sequence is CATDRGTVSNYGYTF. CDR3 nucleotides: TGTGCCACTGACAGGGGCACTGTCTCGAACTATGGCTACACCTTC.

The V call is TRBV20-1, the J call TRBJ2-1, with D perhaps TRBD2 (6 bases). V lost 3 bases and J 9 bases, leaving 9 bases between the germline ends. This CDR3 spans 11 amino acids. Germline V lookup: CDR1 DFQATT, CDR2 SNEGSKA (reference sequence). As DNA, the CDR3 is TGCAGTGCTAGTAGCGGCGGTGAGCAGTTCTTC. Its protein is CSASSGGEQFF.

The V and J genes are TRBV19 and TRBJ2-7; the D gene is possibly TRBD2 (5 bases). This CDR3 comprises 16 residues. Trimming stripped 5 bases from V and 2 bases from J, with 19 bases between. In germline, CDR1 is LNHDA, CDR2 SQIVND (reference sequence). The CDR3: CASSSQHRGRAYEQYF. As DNA, the CDR3 is TGTGCCAGTAGTTCCCAGCACCGGGGTAGGGCCTACGAGCAGTACTTC.

The chain employs TRBV4-1 and TRBJ2-1, with 9 bases that match TRBD2. There are 18 residues in the CDR3. Germline V gene data show CDR1 as MGHRA and CDR2 as YSYEKL. The ends lost 2 bases at V and 5 bases at J; junction bases unmatched: 13. CDR3 sequence (DNA): TGCGCCAGCAGCCAATGGATAATGGCGGGGGGGCGCGACAATGAGCAGTTCTTC. It codes for CASSQWIMAGGRDNEQFF.

V is TRBV30 and J is TRBJ1-2, with D possibly matching TRBD1 (6 bases). The CDR3 consists of 12 residues. Germline values: CDR1 GTSNPN, CDR2 SVGIG (reference sequence). Trimming cost V 3 bases and J 8 bases, with 13 bases left between them. CDR3 amino acids: CAWRATGSGYTF. The CDR3, as DNA: TGTGCCTGGAGAGCCACAGGGAGCGGCTACACCTTC.

The chain joins TRBV29-1 to TRBJ2-3; 7 nucleotides agree with TRBD1. With V trimmed by 3 bases and J by 1 base, 7 bases remained unmatched. CDR1 SQVTM and CDR2 ANQGSEA come from the germline V gene. This CDR3 has 15 amino acids. The CDR3: CSVERGRVGTDTQYF. CDR3 nucleotides: TGCAGCGTTGAGAGGGGGCGCGTCGGCACAGATACGCAGTATTTT.

The chain couples TRBV9 to TRBJ2-1, with 13 bases matching TRBD2. V shed 0 bases and J 6 bases; nucleotides not matched to a gene: 3. Germline V gene lookup returns CDR1 SGDLS and CDR2 YYNGEE. The CDR3 runs to 16 residues. CDR3 sequence: CASSVGLAGGLNEQFF. DNA of the CDR3: TGTGCCAGCAGCGTAGGACTAGCGGGGGGCCTCAATGAGCAGTTCTTC.

The gene calls are TRBV23-1 and TRBJ2-6, with no clear D. TRBV23-1 is placed among ORFs of uncertain function. The CDR3 is 16 residues long. V was pared by 0 bases and J by 0 bases, with 6 bases between. The CDR3 coding sequence is TGCGCCAGCAGTCAATCTTCGGTCTCTGGGGCCAACGTCCTGACTTTC. Amino acid sequence: CASSQSSVSGANVLTF.

V and J are TRBV18 and TRBJ1-4, with D uncertain. CDR3 size: 14 residues. Trimming took 3 bases from V and 8 from J, leaving 13 bases between them. CDR1 is KGHSH, CDR2 LQKENI, per germline. In nucleotides, the CDR3 is TGTGCCAGCTCACCCTTAACAGATCCGGAAAAACTGTTTTTT. This sequence encodes CASSPLTDPEKLFF.

This chain links TRBV6-5 with TRBJ2-5; maybe TRBD2 (7 bases). The V end lost 7 bases, the J end lost 4 bases, and 13 bases lay between the germline ends. The germline V gene has CDR1 MNHEY and CDR2 SVGAGI. CDR3 length: 13 amino acids. The CDR3 coding sequence is TGTGCCAGCATGAGGGGGGGCCGAGAGACCCAGTACTTC. This gives the protein CASMRGGRETQYF.

The genes are TRBV15 and TRBJ1-2; possible D gene TRBD1, 6 bases. Germline values: CDR1 LNHNV, CDR2 YYDKDF (reference sequence). This CDR3 spans 15 amino acids. With 0 bases removed from V and 6 bases from J, the gap between germline ends came to 14 bases. The CDR3 DNA sequence: TGTGCCACCAGCAGAGAAACAGGGTGGGCTGATGGCTACACCTTC. It yields the protein CATSRETGWADGYTF.

This clone was found once. The chain carries TRBV5-1 and TRBJ1-2; D is perhaps TRBD1 (6 bases). Germline V gives CDR1 SGHRS, CDR2 YFSETQ. Trimming took 6 bases from V and 8 from J, leaving 23 bases between them. The CDR3 extends over 15 amino acids. The CDR3 DNA reads TGCGCCAGCAAACTCGATGATTGGGGGCTAAGAGGCTACACCTTC. Amino acid sequence: CASKLDDWGLRGYTF.

The chain joins TRBV4-3 to TRBJ2-2; TRBD2 might be the D (8 bases). This CDR3 is 16 amino acids long. Trimming removed 3 bases at V and 5 bases at J, with 16 bases between. From germline, CDR1 is LGHNA and CDR2 YSLEER. The CDR3 protein is CASSQYGRGQTGELFF. The CDR3 DNA follows: TGCGCCAGCAGCCAGTACGGGAGGGGGCAGACCGGGGAGCTGTTTTTT.

This rearrangement joins TRBV6-6 to TRBJ1-5; D is undetermined. CDR3 length: 13 residues. Trimming left V 4 bases short and J 1 base short, with 5 bases between. Per the germline V gene, CDR1 is MNHNY and CDR2 is SVGAGI (reference sequence). This CDR3 is CASSSNSNQPQHF. CDR3 sequence (DNA): TGTGCCAGCAGTTCTAACAGCAATCAGCCCCAGCATTTT.

The chain links TRBV5-1 to TRBJ2-1, with TRBD2 identical over 10 bases. The CDR3 has 16 amino acids. Per the germline V gene, CDR1 is SGHRS and CDR2 is YFSETQ. After removal of 4 bases from V and 5 bases from J, the junction contained 9 bases not matched to a gene. CDR3 DNA: TGCGCCAGCAGCCCCATGCAGCGGGGGGGCCACAATGAGCAGTTCTTC. It is translated as CASSPMQRGGHNEQFF.

The chain employs TRBV11-2 and TRBJ2-7; the match to TRBD2 covers 9 bases. CDR1 SGHAT and CDR2 FQNNGV come from the germline V gene. The CDR3 covers 14 residues. The J segment lost 4 bases and the V segment lost 5 bases, leaving 6 bases of the junction unmatched. This chain's CDR3 is CASSPSGGRYEQYF. The DNA of the CDR3 is TGTGCCAGCAGCCCCAGCGGGGGGCGATACGAGCAGTACTTC.

Here the CDR3 reads CASSVGLARENEQFF. The CDR3 DNA reads TGTGCCAGCAGCGTTGGGCTAGCGAGAGAAAATGAGCAGTTCTTC. The rearrangement links TRBV9 to TRBJ2-1; a possible D gene is TRBD2 (6 bases). Germline CDR1 reads SGDLS; CDR2 reads YYNGEE. V was pared by 2 bases and J by 7 bases, with 16 bases between. This CDR3 is built from 15 residues.

V is TRBV18 and J is TRBJ1-1; possible D gene TRBD1, 5 bases. Germline V gives CDR1 KGHSH, CDR2 LQKENI. Trimming pared 2 bases from V and 5 bases from J, leaving 15 bases between. The CDR3 is 15 amino acids. CDR3 nucleotides: TGTGCCAGCTCACCATTAAAGGGCCGGGGGACTGAAGCTTTCTTT. This translates into CASSPLKGRGTEAFF.

In this sample, this clone turned up a few times. V usage is TRBV29-1 and J usage is TRBJ1-2; 11 bases fit TRBD1. The germline gives CDR1 SQVTM, CDR2 ANQGSEA. This CDR3 has 11 residues. In nucleotides, the CDR3 is TGCAGGGTTACGGGACAGGGGGTTCAGACCTTC. Translation gives CRVTGQGVQTF. Full variable domain (rest looked up from reference TRBV29-1 and TRBJ1-2): SAVISQKPSRDICQRGTSLTIQCQVDSQVTMMFWYRQQPGQSLTLIATANQGSEATYESGFVIDKFPISRPNLTFSTLTVSNMSPEDSSIYLCRVTGQGVQTFGSGTRLTVV.

The chain joins TRBV21-1 to TRBJ2-4; TRBD1, the D gene given by the table, was not confirmed from the DNA. TRBV21-1 is tagged as a pseudogene. This CDR3 is 16 amino acids long. In nucleotides, the CDR3 is TGTGCCAGCAGCCCACAACGGGACAGGGGGAAAAACATTCAGTACTTC. This translates into CASSPQRDRGKNIQYF.

V usage is TRBV19 and J usage is TRBJ1-2; D gene uncertain. Germline V CDR1 and CDR2: LNHDA, SQIVND (reference sequence). This CDR3 comprises 12 residues. V gave up 7 bases and J gave up 0 bases, with 6 bases separating them. The DNA for the CDR3 is TGTGCCAGTAAGCTCCCTAACTATGGCTACACCTTC. Translation: CASKLPNYGYTF.